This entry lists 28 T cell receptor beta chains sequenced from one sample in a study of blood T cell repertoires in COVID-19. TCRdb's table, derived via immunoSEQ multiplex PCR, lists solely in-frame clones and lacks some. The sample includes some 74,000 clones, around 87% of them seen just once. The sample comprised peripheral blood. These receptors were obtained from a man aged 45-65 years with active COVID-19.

The CDR3 nucleotides read TGTGCCAGCAGCCAAGGACGACAGGGTCGGACCGGGGAGCTGTTTTTT. This sequence encodes CASSQGRQGRTGELFF. The chain has TRBV14 and TRBJ2-2, with 7 bases identical to TRBD1. The CDR3 spans 16 residues. The germline CDR1 and CDR2 sequences are SGHDN and FVKESK. Trimming removed 1 base from V and 5 bases from J; junction bases left unmatched: 7.

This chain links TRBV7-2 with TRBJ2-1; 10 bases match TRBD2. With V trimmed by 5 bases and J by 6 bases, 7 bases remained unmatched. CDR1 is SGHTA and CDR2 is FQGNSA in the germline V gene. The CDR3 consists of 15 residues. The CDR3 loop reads CASSARTSGGNEQFF. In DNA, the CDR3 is TGTGCCAGCAGCGCGAGGACTAGCGGAGGCAATGAGCAGTTCTTC.

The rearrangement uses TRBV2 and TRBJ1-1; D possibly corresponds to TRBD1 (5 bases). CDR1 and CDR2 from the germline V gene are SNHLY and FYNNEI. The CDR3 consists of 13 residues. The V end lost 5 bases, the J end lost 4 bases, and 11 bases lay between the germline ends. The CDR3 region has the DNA TGTGCCAGCAGTATTATGGGGGGCACTGAAGCTTTCTTT. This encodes CASSIMGGTEAFF.

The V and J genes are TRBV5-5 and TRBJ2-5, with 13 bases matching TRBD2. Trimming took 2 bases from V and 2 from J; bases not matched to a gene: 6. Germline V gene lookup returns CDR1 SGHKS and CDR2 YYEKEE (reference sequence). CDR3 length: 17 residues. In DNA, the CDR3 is TGTGCCAGCAGCTTTTACTGGACTAGCGGGGGTCAAGAGACCCAGTACTTC. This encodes CASSFYWTSGGQETQYF.

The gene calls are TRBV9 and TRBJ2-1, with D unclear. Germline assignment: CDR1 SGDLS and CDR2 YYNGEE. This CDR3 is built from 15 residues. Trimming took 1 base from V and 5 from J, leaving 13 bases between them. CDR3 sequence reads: CASSVPTVPDNEQFF. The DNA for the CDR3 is TGTGCCAGCAGCGTACCAACAGTACCTGACAATGAGCAGTTCTTC.

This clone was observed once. CDR3 region: CASSLVGGRDTQYF. CDR3 sequence (DNA): TGTGCCAGCAGCCTCGTAGGAGGGAGGGATACGCAGTATTTT. The chain is built from TRBV9 and TRBJ2-3; possible D gene TRBD2, 6 bases. The CDR3 consists of 14 residues. Germline V CDR1 and CDR2: SGDLS, YYNGEE. V gave up 4 bases and J gave up 6 bases, with 15 bases separating them.

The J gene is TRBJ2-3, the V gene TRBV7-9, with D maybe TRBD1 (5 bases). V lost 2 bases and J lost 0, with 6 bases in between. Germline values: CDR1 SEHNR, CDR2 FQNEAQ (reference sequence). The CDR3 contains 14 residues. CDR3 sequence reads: CASSLKGSTDTQYF. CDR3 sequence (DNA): TGTGCCAGCAGCTTAAAGGGGAGCACAGATACGCAGTATTTT.

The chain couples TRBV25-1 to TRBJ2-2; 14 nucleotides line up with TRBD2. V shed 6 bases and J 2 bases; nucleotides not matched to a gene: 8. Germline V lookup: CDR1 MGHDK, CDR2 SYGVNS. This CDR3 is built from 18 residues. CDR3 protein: CASSGGLAGDRNTGELFF. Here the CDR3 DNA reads TGTGCCAGCAGCGGGGGACTAGCGGGAGATCGAAACACCGGGGAGCTGTTTTTT. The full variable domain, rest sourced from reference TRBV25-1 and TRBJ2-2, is EADIYQTPRYLVIGTGKKITLECSQTMGHDKMYWYQQDPGMELHLIHYSYGVNSTEKGDLSSESTVSRIRTEHFPLTLESARPSHTSQYLCASSGGLAGDRNTGELFFGEGSRLTVL.

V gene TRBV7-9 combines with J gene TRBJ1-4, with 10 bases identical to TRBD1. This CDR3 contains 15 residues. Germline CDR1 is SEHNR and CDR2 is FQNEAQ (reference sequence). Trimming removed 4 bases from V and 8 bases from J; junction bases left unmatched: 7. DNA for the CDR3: TGTGCCAGCAGCTCGCACCGGGACAGGGGCGAAAAACTGTTTTTT. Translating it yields CASSSHRDRGEKLFF.

Here the CDR3 DNA reads TGCGCCAGCAGCCCCCGGACAGGGGGGGACACTGAAGCTTTCTTT. This codes for CASSPRTGGDTEAFF. The gene calls are TRBV5-1 and TRBJ1-1, with TRBD1 matching 10 bases. The germline CDR1 and CDR2 sequences are SGHRS and YFSETQ. Losses at the gene ends were 4 bases for V and 3 bases for J; bases not matched to a gene: 6. The CDR3 consists of 15 residues.

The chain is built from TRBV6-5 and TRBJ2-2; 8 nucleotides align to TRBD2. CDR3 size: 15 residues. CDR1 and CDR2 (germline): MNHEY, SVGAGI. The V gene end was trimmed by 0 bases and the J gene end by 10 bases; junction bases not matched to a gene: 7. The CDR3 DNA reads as TGTGCCAGCAGTTACTCGAGGCGGGAGGCGGAGGAGCTGTTTTTT. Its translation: CASSYSRREAEELFF.

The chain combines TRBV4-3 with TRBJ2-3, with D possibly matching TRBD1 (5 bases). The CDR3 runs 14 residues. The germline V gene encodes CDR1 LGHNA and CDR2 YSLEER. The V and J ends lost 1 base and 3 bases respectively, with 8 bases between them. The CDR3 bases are TGCGCCAGCAGCCAAGGGGGCCGAACAGATACGCAGTATTTT. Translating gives CASSQGGRTDTQYF.

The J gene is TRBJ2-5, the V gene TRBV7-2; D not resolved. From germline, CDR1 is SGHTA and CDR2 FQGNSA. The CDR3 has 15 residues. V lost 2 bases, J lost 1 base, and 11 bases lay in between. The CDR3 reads CASSLQITPQETQYF. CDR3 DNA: TGTGCCAGCAGCTTACAGATTACACCCCAAGAGACCCAGTACTTC.

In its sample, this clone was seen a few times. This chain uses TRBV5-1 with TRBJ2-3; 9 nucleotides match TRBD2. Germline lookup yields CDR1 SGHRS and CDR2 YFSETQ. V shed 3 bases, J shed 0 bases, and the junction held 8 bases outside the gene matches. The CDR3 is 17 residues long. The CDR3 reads CASSSTRTSASTDTQYF. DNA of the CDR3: TGCGCCAGCAGCTCCACCAGGACTAGCGCAAGCACAGATACGCAGTATTTT.

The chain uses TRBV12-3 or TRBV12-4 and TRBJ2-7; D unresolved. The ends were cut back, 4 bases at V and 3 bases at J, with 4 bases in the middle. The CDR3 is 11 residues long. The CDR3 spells CASSSGYEQYF. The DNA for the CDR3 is TGTGCCAGCAGTTCCGGCTACGAGCAGTACTTC.

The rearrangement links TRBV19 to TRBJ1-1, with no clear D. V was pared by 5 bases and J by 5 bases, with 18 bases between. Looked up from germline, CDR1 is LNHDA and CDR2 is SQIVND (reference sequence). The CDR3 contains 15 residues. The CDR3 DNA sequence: TGTGCCAGTAGTCTCCACATCGGCGCGGGGACTGAAGCTTTCTTT. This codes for CASSLHIGAGTEAFF.

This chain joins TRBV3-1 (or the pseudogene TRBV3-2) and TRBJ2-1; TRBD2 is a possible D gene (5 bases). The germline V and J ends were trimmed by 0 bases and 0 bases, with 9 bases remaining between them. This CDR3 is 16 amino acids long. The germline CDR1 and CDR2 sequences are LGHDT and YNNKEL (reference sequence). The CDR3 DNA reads TGTGCCAGCAGCCAAGAGCCTAGCCGCTCCTACAATGAGCAGTTCTTC. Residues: CASSQEPSRSYNEQFF.

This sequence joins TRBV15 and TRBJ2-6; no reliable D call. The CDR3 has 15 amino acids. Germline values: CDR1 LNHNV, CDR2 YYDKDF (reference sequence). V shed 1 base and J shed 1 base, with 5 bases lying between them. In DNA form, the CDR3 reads TGTGCCACCAGCAGAGCCGGGTCTGGGGCCAACGTCCTGACTTTC. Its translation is CATSRAGSGANVLTF.

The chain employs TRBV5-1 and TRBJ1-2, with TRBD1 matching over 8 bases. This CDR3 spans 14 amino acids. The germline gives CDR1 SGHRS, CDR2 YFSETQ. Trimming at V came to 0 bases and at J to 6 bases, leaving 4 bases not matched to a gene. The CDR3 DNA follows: TGCGCCAGCAGCTTGGATGGACAGGGAGATGGCTACACCTTC. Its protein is CASSLDGQGDGYTF.

CDR3 loop: CASSPAGVGVTVHGFF. CDR3 in DNA: TGTGCCAGCTCACCGGCCGGGGTTGGGGTAACGGTCCATGGTTTCTTT. The chain combines TRBV28 with TRBJ1-1; D is ambiguous. V shed 8 bases and J shed 13 bases, with 32 bases lying between them. Germline CDR1 reads MDHEN; CDR2 reads SYDVKM. This CDR3 is 16 amino acids long.

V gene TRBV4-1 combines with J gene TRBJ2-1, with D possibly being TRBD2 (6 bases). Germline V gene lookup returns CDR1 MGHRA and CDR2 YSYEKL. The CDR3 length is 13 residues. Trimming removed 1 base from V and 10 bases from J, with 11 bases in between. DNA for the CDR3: TGCGCCAGCAGCCAAGCGGAGGGCAGGGAGCAGTTCTTC. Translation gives CASSQAEGREQFF.

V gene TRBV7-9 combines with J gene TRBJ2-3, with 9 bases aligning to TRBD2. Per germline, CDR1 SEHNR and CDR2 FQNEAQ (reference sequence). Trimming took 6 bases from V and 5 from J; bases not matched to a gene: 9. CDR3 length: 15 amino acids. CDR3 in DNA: TGTGCCAGCAGTCCCGGGGCGGGGGGGCAAGATACGCAGTATTTT. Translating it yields CASSPGAGGQDTQYF.

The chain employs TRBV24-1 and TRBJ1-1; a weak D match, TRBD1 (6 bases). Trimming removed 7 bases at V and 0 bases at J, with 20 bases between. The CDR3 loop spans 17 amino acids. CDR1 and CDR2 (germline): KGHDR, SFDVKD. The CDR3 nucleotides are TGTGCCACCAGGGGCGGGGGAACAGGGAGCATGAACACTGAAGCTTTCTTT. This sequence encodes CATRGGGTGSMNTEAFF.

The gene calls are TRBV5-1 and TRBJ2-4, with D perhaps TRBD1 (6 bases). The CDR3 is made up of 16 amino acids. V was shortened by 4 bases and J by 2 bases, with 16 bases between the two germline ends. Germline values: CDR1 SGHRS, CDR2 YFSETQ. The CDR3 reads CASSTGTGTSKNIQYF. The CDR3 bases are TGCGCCAGCAGCACGGGGACCGGGACATCCAAAAACATTCAGTACTTC.

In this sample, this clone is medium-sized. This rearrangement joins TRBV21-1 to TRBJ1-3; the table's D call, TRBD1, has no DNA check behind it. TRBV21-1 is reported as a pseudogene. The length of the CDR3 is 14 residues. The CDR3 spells CASSNARAGNTIYF. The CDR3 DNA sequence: TGTGCCAGCAGCAACGCCAGGGCTGGAAACACCATATATTTT.

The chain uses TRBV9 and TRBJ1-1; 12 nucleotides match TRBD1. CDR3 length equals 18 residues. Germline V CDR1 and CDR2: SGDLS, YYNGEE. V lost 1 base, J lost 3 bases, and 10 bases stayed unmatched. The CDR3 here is CASSVNRDRGHEDTEAFF. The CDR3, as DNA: TGTGCCAGCAGCGTAAACAGGGACAGGGGGCATGAAGACACTGAAGCTTTCTTT. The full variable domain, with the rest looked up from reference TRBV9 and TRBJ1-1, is DSGVTQTPKHLITATGQRVTLRCSPRSGDLSVYWYQQSLDQGLQFLIQYYNGEERAKGNILERFSAQQFPDLHSELNLSSLELGDSALYFCASSVNRDRGHEDTEAFFGQGTRLTVV.

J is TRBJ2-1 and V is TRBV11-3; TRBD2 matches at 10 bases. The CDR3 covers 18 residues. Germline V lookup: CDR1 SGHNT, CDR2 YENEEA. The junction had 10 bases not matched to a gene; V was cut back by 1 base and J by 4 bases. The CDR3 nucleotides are TGTGCCAGCAGCTTAGGGGGTAGCGGGGGGCCTCATTACAATGAGCAGTTCTTC. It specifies CASSLGGSGGPHYNEQFF. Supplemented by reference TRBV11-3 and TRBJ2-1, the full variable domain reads EAGVVQSPRYKIIEKKQPVAFWCNPISGHNTLYWYLQNLGQGPELLIRYENEEAVDDSQLPKDRFSAERLKGVDSTLKIQPAELGDSAVYLCASSLGGSGGPHYNEQFFGPGTRLTVL.

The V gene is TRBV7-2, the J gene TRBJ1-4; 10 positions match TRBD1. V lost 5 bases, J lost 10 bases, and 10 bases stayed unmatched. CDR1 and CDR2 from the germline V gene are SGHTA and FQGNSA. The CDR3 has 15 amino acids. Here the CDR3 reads CASSPGVGDRGKLFF. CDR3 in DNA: TGTGCCAGCAGCCCAGGGGTCGGGGACAGGGGAAAACTGTTTTTT. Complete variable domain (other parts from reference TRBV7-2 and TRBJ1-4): GAGVSQSPSNKVTEKGKDVELRCDPISGHTALYWYRQSLGQGLEFLIYFQGNSAPDKSGLPSDRFSAERTGGSVSTLTIQRTQQEDSAVYLCASSPGVGDRGKLFFGSGTQLSVL.